The entry below describes one TCR beta chain. What this receptor recognizes is not known. Base quality data are lacking; no much larger clone is found one base away. The method behind the library was the immunoSEQ multiplex PCR assay. In the authors' own workflow: To diagnose cytomegalovirus status from the catalog of TCR beta chain sequences, a statistical classification framework was built. Here the immuneACCESS table is served through TCRdb, limited to in-frame sequences with V and J called. Missing clones are a known gap in these copies; in checked studies unresolved V genes cover under half, and the rest lacks a known reason. V and J calls and clone size are given by that table; D and trimming were obtained from the DNA. The sample table holds under 200,000 clones, of which around 84% were seen once. Of the sample, less than 9% falls within the top ten clones. The data derive from a study of cytomegalovirus exposure and HLA in healthy donors (TCRdb year 2017). Concerning the study at large: A later analysis indicated that the 120 validation repertoires were generated on the platform also employed for the 700 or so repertoires of the first cohort. The study aimed to test whether signatures of past pathogen exposure could be identified by cataloging public T cell receptors. A separate validation cohort of 100 to 150 different subjects was used in addition to the 666-subject first cohort. To predict cytomegalovirus infection status, the study combined high-throughput TCR immunosequencing, statistical association of individual TCRs with disease status, and machine learning.

Results the study describes overall, beyond this receptor: A few of the identified cytomegalovirus-associated TCR beta chains were confirmed in vitro to be specific for cytomegalovirus antigens. A total of fewer than 200 TCR beta chains were listed by the study as associated with cytomegalovirus. The authors suggested that the approach could potentially be generalized to other disease states and immunological phenotypes. Most TCR sequences were seen in very few donors, while some public TCRs were found in many individuals. A later analysis found that TCRs clustered in the first cohort also tended to co-occur in the 110 or so validation repertoires, with more than 90% of cluster scores above 0. A later analysis had no HLA typing for the validation cohort, so co-occurrence there was scored across all 130 or so repertoires. The classifier was reported to diagnose cytomegalovirus status with high specificity and sensitivity in both the original cohort and the validation cohort.

The donors belonged to the validation cohort of 120 subjects, which was separate from the roughly 670-subject first cohort. As encoded in the germline V gene (reference sequence), CDR1 is MNHEY while CDR2 is SMNVEV. The cysteine opens and the phenylalanine closes a CDR3 of 17 amino acids. The kept DNA is CDR3 alone, 51 bases in frame from the first base. From V the trimming removes 2 bases and from J it removes 0 bases, while the gene matches leave 6 bases of the junction unaccounted for. The sequence is built from TRBV27 and TRBJ2-7; TRBD2 fits 11 bases in the junction. The TCR originated in a man aged 18 to 35 in good health and CMV-seropositive. The sample taken for sequencing was PBMCs. CDR3 sequence: CASSLRVAGGNSYEQYF. The bases are TGTGCCAGCAGTTTACGGGTAGCGGGAGGGAACTCCTACGAGCAGTACTTC.